Listed below are T cell receptor beta chains from one sample, sequenced in a study of CDR3 diversity in severe acne. TCRdb independently ran MiXCR on the PCR reads; one entry per CDR3 protein. Among 89,000 or so distinct CDR3 sequences listed, 48% were seen once. The sample consisted of blood. These receptors all stem from a male donor in good health, serving as a control. CDR3s include the opening cysteine and the closing phenylalanine or tryptophan. A D gene is named only where the DNA matches it firmly. Rows may omit the clone size; those that give it use once, few, many or a size class.

v_gene	abundance	j_gene	d_gene	CDR3aa	CDR3nt
TRBV19	NA	TRBJ1-5	NA	CASSMNRDQPQHF	TGTGCCAGTAGTATGAACAGGGACCAGCCCCAGCATTTT
TRBV29-1	many	TRBJ1-1	NA	CSVDVLGQALEAFF	TGCAGCGTTGACGTTCTAGGGCAGGCACTTGAAGCTTTCTTT
TRBV3-1	many	TRBJ1-3	NA	CASSQVESGNTIYF	TGTGCCAGCAGCCAAGTGGAATCTGGAAACACCATATATTTT
TRBV7-9	few	TRBJ2-3	NA	CASSPGLNTDTQYF	TGTGCCAGCAGCCCAGGGCTGAACACAGATACGCAGTATTTT
TRBV19	many	TRBJ2-5	NA	CASSIDFQETQYF	TGTGCCAGTAGTATAGATTTCCAAGAGACCCAGTACTTC
TRBV13	medium-sized	TRBJ2-7	TRBD2	CASSLTGGNEQYF	TGTGCCAGCAGCTTGACGGGAGGCAACGAGCAGTACTTC
TRBV19	few	TRBJ1-5	NA	CASSSTGGGQPQHF	TGTGCCAGTAGTTCGACGGGGGGTGGTCAGCCCCAGCATTTT
TRBV2	few	TRBJ1-2	NA	CASSDRTSGYYGYTF	TGTGCCAGCAGTGATCGGACATCGGGGTACTATGGCTACACCTTC
TRBV5-1	many	TRBJ2-1	TRBD2	CASSPTSGSYNEQFF	TGCGCCAGCAGCCCGACTAGCGGGAGTTACAATGAGCAGTTCTTC
TRBV6-5	many	TRBJ2-4	NA	CASSPGAWREGEAKNIQYF	TGTGCCAGCAGCCCAGGGGCGTGGAGGGAGGGGGAGGCCAAAAACATTCAGTACTTC
TRBV12-3/TRBV12-4	NA	TRBJ2-2	NA	CASRRGELFF	TGTGCCAGCCGACGTGGGGAGCTGTTTTTT
TRBV13	NA	TRBJ1-1	TRBD1	CASSFGQGARDTEAFF	TGTGCCAGCAGCTTCGGACAGGGGGCTCGCGACACTGAAGCTTTCTTT
TRBV9	few	TRBJ2-7	TRBD2	CASSVARQAGGSEQYF	TGTGCCAGCAGCGTAGCTCGGCAAGCGGGAGGGTCCGAGCAGTACTTC
TRBV11-3	many	TRBJ1-1	TRBD1	CASSLVGDRPEAFF	TGTGCCAGCAGCTTAGTAGGGGACAGACCCGAAGCTTTCTTT
TRBV11-2	NA	TRBJ1-2	NA	CASSRDILHGYTF	TGTGCCAGCAGTCGGGACATACTACATGGCTACACCTTC
TRBV29-1	many	TRBJ2-1	NA	CSTTNGVIGDNEQFF	TGCAGCACAACCAACGGCGTTATAGGGGACAATGAGCAGTTCTTC
TRBV5-5	medium-sized	TRBJ2-5	TRBD1	CASSLVSGTGETQYF	TGTGCCAGCAGCTTGGTCTCGGGGACAGGGGAGACCCAGTACTTC
TRBV2	once	TRBJ1-1	NA	CASSGVQGTTEAFF	TGTGCCAGCAGTGGGGTACAAGGGACCACTGAAGCTTTCTTT
TRBV3-1	NA	TRBJ2-5	NA	CASSRTQRPEETQYF	TGTGCCAGCAGTCGAACGCAGCGACCGGAGGAGACCCAGTACTTC
TRBV24-1	NA	TRBJ2-3	NA	CATSDLRESSTDTQYF	TGTGCCACCAGTGATTTACGGGAGAGTTCCACAGATACGCAGTATTTT
TRBV2	NA	TRBJ1-2	TRBD1	CASSQVVRQGGNYGYTF	TGCGCCAGCAGCCAAGTGGTTCGACAGGGGGGTAACTATGGCTACACCTTC
TRBV7-9	NA	TRBJ2-7	NA	CTSSLAAGGNSYEQYF	TGTACCAGCAGCTTAGCGGCAGGGGGTAACTCCTACGAGCAGTACTTC
TRBV11-3	NA	TRBJ2-7	TRBD2	CASSSPTSANSYEQYF	TGTGCCAGCAGCTCGCCGACTAGCGCTAACTCCTACGAGCAGTACTTC
TRBV20-1	NA	TRBJ2-7	TRBD1	CSAGRDRGSEQYF	TGCAGTGCTGGCCGGGACAGGGGTAGCGAGCAGTACTTC
TRBV7-9	NA	TRBJ2-5	TRBD2	CASSVTSGSGETQYF	TGTGCCAGCAGCGTGACTAGCGGGAGTGGGGAGACCCAGTACTTC
TRBV13	NA	TRBJ2-6	NA	CASSGLGVSSGANVLTF	TGTGCCAGCAGTGGCCTTGGGGTATCGTCTGGGGCCAACGTCCTGACTTTC